These 17 T cell receptor beta chains share one sample of origin, sequenced in a study of blood T cell repertoires in COVID-19. Profiling relied on immunoSEQ multiplex PCR, and the TCRdb table lists in-frame clones only, not all of them. The repertoire has over 100,000 clones, approximately 88% of them found once; the top ten carry 10% to 13%. Sequenced material: peripheral blood. Source of these receptors: a man aged 45-65 years with acute or convalescent COVID-19.

V and J are TRBV6-5 and TRBJ2-3; tentative D call: TRBD1 (5 bases). This CDR3 comprises 13 residues. Trimming cost V 7 bases and J 4 bases, with 12 bases left between them. Germline CDR1 is MNHEY and CDR2 is SVGAGI. The CDR3 sequence is CASKDSAPDTQYF. CDR3 nucleotide sequence: TGTGCCAGCAAAGACAGCGCTCCAGATACGCAGTATTTT.

The chain recombines TRBV27 with TRBJ1-2; D gene ambiguous. The CDR3 loop spans 13 amino acids. Germline V gives CDR1 MNHEY, CDR2 SMNVEV (reference sequence). V dropped 8 bases and J dropped 4 bases, with 14 bases sitting between them. The CDR3: CASQVLGGYGYTF. CDR3 coding DNA: TGTGCCAGCCAGGTACTAGGAGGCTATGGCTACACCTTC.

J is TRBJ2-2 and V is TRBV27; D possibly corresponds to TRBD2 (6 bases). Trimming pared 3 bases from V and 6 bases from J, leaving 14 bases between. The CDR3 extends over 15 amino acids. CDR1 is MNHEY, CDR2 SMNVEV, per germline (reference sequence). The CDR3 is CASSFGLGGSGELFF. CDR3 nucleotide sequence: TGTGCCAGCAGTTTCGGCCTAGGAGGGTCCGGGGAGCTGTTTTTT.

The chain carries TRBV3-1 (or the pseudogene TRBV3-2) and TRBJ2-1; TRBD2 aligns across 13 bases. CDR1 and CDR2 (germline): LGHDT, YNNKEL (reference sequence). Germline trimming cut 4 bases from V and 4 bases from J; bases unmatched to any gene: 10. This CDR3 is 18 amino acids long. The CDR3 loop reads CASSLTSGGTAGYNEQFF. The CDR3 nucleotides are TGTGCCAGCAGCCTGACTAGCGGGGGGACGGCGGGATACAATGAGCAGTTCTTC.

This chain joins TRBV25-1 and TRBJ2-1, with 10 bases that match TRBD1. CDR3 length: 15 amino acids. J lost 10 bases, V lost 6 bases, and 12 bases had no gene match. Germline-derived CDR1 and CDR2 are MGHDK and SYGVNS. CDR3 bases: TGTGCCAGCAGCCCCCAGGACAGGGGGATTGGGGAGCAGTTCTTC. Translated, it gives CASSPQDRGIGEQFF.

On this clone: Relative to the germline gene, one junction end is altered; a read error may explain this. This sequence joins TRBV3-1 (or the pseudogene TRBV3-2) and TRBJ2-7, with D tentatively TRBD2 (5 bases). The CDR3 extends over 12 amino acids. Germline loops: CDR1 LGHDT, CDR2 YNNKEL (reference sequence). CDR3 protein: CASSQAEGWLSF. In DNA, the CDR3 is TGTGCCAGCAGCCAAGCCGAGGGTTGGCTGTCCTTC.

The chain employs TRBV9 and TRBJ2-3, with a possible D match to TRBD2 (5 bases). Germline-derived CDR1 and CDR2 are SGDLS and YYNGEE. V was shortened by 0 bases and J by 0 bases, with 5 bases between the two germline ends. CDR3 length: 14 residues. CDR3: CASSVGESTDTQYF. The CDR3, as DNA: TGTGCCAGCAGCGTAGGGGAGAGCACAGATACGCAGTATTTT. Full variable domain (rest looked up from reference TRBV9 and TRBJ2-3): DSGVTQTPKHLITATGQRVTLRCSPRSGDLSVYWYQQSLDQGLQFLIQYYNGEERAKGNILERFSAQQFPDLHSELNLSSLELGDSALYFCASSVGESTDTQYFGPGTRLTVL.

This rearrangement joins TRBV11-2 to TRBJ1-2; D may be TRBD1 (5 bases). The CDR3 spans 14 residues. Per the germline V gene, CDR1 is SGHAT and CDR2 is FQNNGV. Between the trimmed V and J ends, which lost 3 bases and 2 bases, there was a span of 10 bases. This CDR3 is CASSLARGNYGYTF. As DNA, the CDR3 is TGTGCCAGCAGCTTGGCCCGGGGGAACTATGGCTACACCTTC. Full variable domain (remainder filled in from reference TRBV11-2 and TRBJ1-2): EAGVAQSPRYKIIEKRQSVAFWCNPISGHATLYWYQQILGQGPKLLIQFQNNGVVDDSQLPKDRFSAERLKGVDSTLKIQPAKLEDSAVYLCASSLARGNYGYTFGSGTRLTVV.

The rearrangement uses TRBV6-4 and TRBJ1-5; D gene uncertain. The CDR3 extends over 14 amino acids. Germline CDR1 and CDR2: MRHNA and SNTAGT. V was shortened by 0 bases and J by 5 bases, with 8 bases between the two germline ends. CDR3 DNA: TGTGCCAGCAGTGACTCAGAGCGGGATCAGCCCCAGCATTTT. Translated: CASSDSERDQPQHF.

The chain combines TRBV10-3 with TRBJ2-2; D might be TRBD1 (5 bases). The length of the CDR3 is 13 residues. The germline V and J ends were trimmed by 5 bases and 3 bases, with 7 bases remaining between them. Germline V gene sequence: CDR1 ENHRY, CDR2 SYGVKD. DNA of the CDR3: TGTGCCATCAGTCCAGGGTACACCGGGGAGCTGTTTTTT. This translates into CAISPGYTGELFF.

Here the CDR3 reads CSAASGTAIYGYTF. In DNA form, the CDR3 reads TGCAGCGCGGCTTCCGGGACAGCGATCTATGGCTACACCTTC. V usage is TRBV29-1 and J usage is TRBJ1-2; 7 bases align to TRBD1. V trimming: 7 bases; J trimming: 4 bases; junction bases outside the gene matches: 12. The CDR3 totals 14 residues. Germline V gene lookup returns CDR1 SQVTM and CDR2 ANQGSEA.

The chain has TRBV19 and TRBJ1-1; D not resolved. The CDR3 contains 15 residues. Trimming removed 7 bases at V and 1 base at J, with 16 bases between. Germline V gives CDR1 LNHDA, CDR2 SQIVND (reference sequence). CDR3 in amino acids: CASIPKAERNTEAFF. The CDR3 nucleotides read TGTGCCAGTATCCCGAAGGCGGAAAGGAACACTGAAGCTTTCTTT.

This clone was seen a single time. V and J are TRBV10-3 and TRBJ1-1; possibly TRBD1 for D (5 bases). Germline lookup yields CDR1 ENHRY and CDR2 SYGVKD. Trimming removed 10 bases from V and 7 bases from J, with 16 bases in between. The CDR3 loop spans 12 amino acids. This CDR3 is CATRQLWGEAFF. CDR3 bases: TGTGCCACTAGACAGCTGTGGGGTGAAGCTTTCTTT.

CDR3 loop: CASSYNAGNLGTEAFF. CDR3 sequence (DNA): TGTGCCAGCAGTTACAATGCAGGGAATTTGGGCACTGAAGCTTTCTTT. The V call is TRBV6-5, the J call TRBJ1-1, with a tentative D call TRBD1 (5 bases). Trimming stripped 2 bases from V and 4 bases from J, with 17 bases between. The V gene's germline CDR1 is MNHEY and CDR2 SVGAGI. The CDR3 has 16 amino acids.

This clone showed up just a few times. The V and J genes are TRBV7-9 and TRBJ1-1, with no clear D. Per germline, CDR1 SEHNR and CDR2 FQNEAQ (reference sequence). The CDR3 has 15 residues. V gave up 1 base and J gave up 4 bases, with 13 bases separating them. CDR3 amino acids: CASSLVNSGTTEAFF. CDR3 bases: TGTGCCAGCAGCTTAGTCAACTCGGGTACCACTGAAGCTTTCTTT. Drawing the rest from reference TRBV7-9 and TRBJ1-1, the complete variable domain is DTGVSQNPRHKITKRGQNVTFRCDPISEHNRLYWYRQTLGQGPEFLTYFQNEAQLEKSRLLSDRFSAERPKGSFSTLEIQRTEQGDSAMYLCASSLVNSGTTEAFFGQGTRLTVV.

The CDR3: CASEGGQSTDTQYF. CDR3 nucleotide sequence: TGTGCCAGTGAAGGGGGACAGAGCACAGATACGCAGTATTTT. The gene calls are TRBV28 and TRBJ2-3; 7 nucleotides line up with TRBD1. CDR1 is MDHEN and CDR2 is SYDVKM in the germline V gene. With 9 bases clipped from V and 0 bases from J, the junction kept 6 bases outside the gene matches. The CDR3 has 14 residues.

The gene calls are TRBV28 and TRBJ2-1; D is perhaps TRBD1 (6 bases). From germline, CDR1 is MDHEN and CDR2 SYDVKM. V was pared by 6 bases and J by 6 bases, with 15 bases between. The CDR3 runs 14 residues. CDR3 sequence (DNA): TGTGCCAGCAGCAAGACAGGCTCTGGCAATGAGCAGTTCTTC. Protein product: CASSKTGSGNEQFF. Based on the CDR3 plus reference TRBV28 and TRBJ2-1, the full variable domain is DVKVTQSSRYLVKRTGEKVFLECVQDMDHENMFWYRQDPGLGLRLIYFSYDVKMKEKGDIPEGYSVSREKKERFSLILESASTNQTSMYLCASSKTGSGNEQFFGPGTRLTVL.